The 4 T cell receptor beta chains in this list originate from one sample, sequenced in a study of cytomegalovirus exposure and HLA in healthy donors. Primers for the PCR totalled 60 Vbeta and 13 Jbeta. The data were produced by immunoSEQ multiplex PCR, yet TCRdb's version contains in-frame clones alone and is incomplete. The profile shows tens of thousands of clones, approximately 81% of them singletons. The source material was PBMCs. The source is a woman aged 30 to 39 in good health and CMV-seropositive.

The V call is TRBV6-1, the J call TRBJ1-2; 11 bases match TRBD1. The germline gives CDR1 MNHNS, CDR2 SASEGT. Germline trimming cut 4 bases from V and 7 bases from J; bases unmatched to any gene: 5. The length of the CDR3 is 14 residues. CDR3 amino acids: CASSADRGQSGYTF. CDR3 nucleotide sequence: TGTGCCAGCAGTGCGGACAGGGGGCAGTCTGGCTACACCTTC.

This clone has just one count. This sequence joins TRBV29-1 and TRBJ2-1, with 14 bases that match TRBD2. The V segment lost 5 bases and the J segment 4 bases; nucleotides outside the gene matches: 13. CDR1 is SQVTM, CDR2 ANQGSEA, per germline. The CDR3 has 18 amino acids. The CDR3 is CSVTGLAGGRVGYNEQFF. The CDR3 DNA reads TGCAGCGTTACCGGACTAGCGGGAGGACGAGTGGGGTACAATGAGCAGTTCTTC.

This clone was picked up one time. The chain is built from TRBV2 and TRBJ2-2; TRBD2 matches 8 bases. In germline, CDR1 is SNHLY, CDR2 FYNNEI. The CDR3 extends over 13 amino acids. With 5 bases clipped from V and 4 bases from J, the junction kept 0 bases outside the gene matches. CDR3 region: CASSRGGTGELFF. The CDR3 DNA reads as TGTGCCAGCAGTCGGGGGGGCACCGGGGAGCTGTTTTTT. The variable domain in full, with the rest retrieved from reference TRBV2 and TRBJ2-2, is EPEVTQTPSHQVTQMGQEVILRCVPISNHLYFYWYRQILGQKVEFLVSFYNNEISEKSEIFDDQFSVERPDGSNFTLKIRSTKLEDSAMYFCASSRGGTGELFFGEGSRLTVL.

The chain carries TRBV29-1 and TRBJ2-5; possible D gene TRBD1, 6 bases. V shed 2 bases and J shed 5 bases, with 12 bases lying between them. This CDR3 spans 13 amino acids. Germline-derived CDR1 and CDR2 are SQVTM and ANQGSEA. CDR3 in DNA: TGCAGCGTTGAACAGGGGATCAGGGAGACCCAGTACTTC. This codes for CSVEQGIRETQYF.